This TCR beta chain was captured by sequencing in a study of cytomegalovirus exposure and HLA in healthy donors. A multiplex PCR was run with 60 Vbeta primers and 13 Jbeta primers. The assay was immunoSEQ multiplex PCR, and TCRdb's table has in-frame clones only and misses some. The sample holds under 150,000 clones, roughly 84% seen once. V lost 1 base and J 6 bases, leaving 9 bases between the germline ends. This CDR3 comprises 14 residues. Germline V CDR1 and CDR2: MNHEY, SMNVEV (reference sequence). Study outcomes and limitations: Among CMV-associated TCR beta chains, most appeared HLA-restricted in a later analysis. Confirmation was obtained in vitro that a few CMV-associated chains are specific for CMV antigens. Another analysis was done later, and it associated around 17,000 TCR beta sequences with HLA alleles at 0.05 false discovery rate. It was taken for granted in presence/absence analyses that sequencing depth across donors was roughly uniform.

In the case of this clone: Its antigen is unknown.

This sequence was found in a boy younger than 18 in good health and CMV-seronegative. The sequenced material came from PBMCs. The genes are TRBV27 and TRBJ2-2; no clear D gene. The CDR3 sequence: CASSLFGQPGELFF. The CDR3, as DNA: TGTGCCAGCAGTTTATTTGGGCAGCCCGGGGAGCTGTTTTTT.